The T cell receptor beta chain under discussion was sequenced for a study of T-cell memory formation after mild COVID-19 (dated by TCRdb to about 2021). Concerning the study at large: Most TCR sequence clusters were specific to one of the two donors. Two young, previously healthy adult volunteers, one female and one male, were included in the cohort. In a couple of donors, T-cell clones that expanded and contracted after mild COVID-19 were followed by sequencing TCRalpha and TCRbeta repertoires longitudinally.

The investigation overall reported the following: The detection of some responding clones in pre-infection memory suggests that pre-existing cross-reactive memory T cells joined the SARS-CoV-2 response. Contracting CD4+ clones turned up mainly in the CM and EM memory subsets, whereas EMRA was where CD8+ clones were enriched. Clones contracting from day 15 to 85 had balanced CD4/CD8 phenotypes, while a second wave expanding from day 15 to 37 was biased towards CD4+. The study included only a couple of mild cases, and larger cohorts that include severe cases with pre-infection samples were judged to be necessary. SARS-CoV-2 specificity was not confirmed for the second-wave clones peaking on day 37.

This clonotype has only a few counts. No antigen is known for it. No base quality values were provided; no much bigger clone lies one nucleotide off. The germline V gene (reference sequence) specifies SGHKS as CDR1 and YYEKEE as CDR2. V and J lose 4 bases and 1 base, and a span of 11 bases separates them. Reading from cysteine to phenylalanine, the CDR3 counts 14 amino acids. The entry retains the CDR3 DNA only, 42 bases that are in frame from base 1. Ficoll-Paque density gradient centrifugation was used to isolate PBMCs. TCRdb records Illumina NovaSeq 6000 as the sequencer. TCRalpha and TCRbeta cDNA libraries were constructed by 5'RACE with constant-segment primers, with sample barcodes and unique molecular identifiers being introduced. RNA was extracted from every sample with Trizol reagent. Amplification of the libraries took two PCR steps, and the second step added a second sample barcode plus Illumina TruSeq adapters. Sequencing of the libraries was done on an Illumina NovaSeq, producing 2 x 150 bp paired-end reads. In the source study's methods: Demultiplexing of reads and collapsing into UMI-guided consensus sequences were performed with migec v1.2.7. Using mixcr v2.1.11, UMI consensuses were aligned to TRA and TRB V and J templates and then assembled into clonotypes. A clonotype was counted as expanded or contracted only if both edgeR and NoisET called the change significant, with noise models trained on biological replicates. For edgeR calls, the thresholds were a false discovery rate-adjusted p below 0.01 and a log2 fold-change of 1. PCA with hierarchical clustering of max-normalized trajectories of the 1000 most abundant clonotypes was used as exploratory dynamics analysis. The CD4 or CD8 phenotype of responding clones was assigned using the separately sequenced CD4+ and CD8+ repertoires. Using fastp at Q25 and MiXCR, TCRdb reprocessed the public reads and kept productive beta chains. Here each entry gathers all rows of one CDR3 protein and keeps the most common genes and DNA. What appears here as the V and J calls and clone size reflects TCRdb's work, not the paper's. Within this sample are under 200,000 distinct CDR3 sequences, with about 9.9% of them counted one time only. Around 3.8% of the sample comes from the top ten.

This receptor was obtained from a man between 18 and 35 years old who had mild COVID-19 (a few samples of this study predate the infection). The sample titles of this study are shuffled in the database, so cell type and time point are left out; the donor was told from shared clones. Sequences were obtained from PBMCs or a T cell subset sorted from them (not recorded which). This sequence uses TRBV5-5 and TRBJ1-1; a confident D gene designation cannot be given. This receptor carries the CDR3 CASSQLVQNTEAFF. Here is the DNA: TGTGCCAGCAGCCAACTGGTCCAGAACACTGAAGCTTTCTTT.